These 8 T cell receptor beta chains share one sample of origin, sequenced in a study of blood T cells in healthy people across ages. A second about 6 to 12 cycle PCR used barcoded and J-beta primers. MiXCR, applied by TCRdb to the 5' RACE reads, yields one record per CDR3 protein. The sample shows around 1,100,000 distinct CDR3 sequences, around two fifths of them seen only once. The sequencing sample was made of blood. These receptors came from a man younger than 30 in good health.

This clonotype appeared a single time. The chain employs TRBV29-1 and TRBJ2-1; D could derive from TRBD1 or TRBD2 (5 bases each). V was clipped by 4 bases and J by 15 bases, with 13 bases between them. Germline loops: CDR1 SQVTM, CDR2 ANQGSEA. The CDR3 has 10 residues. The CDR3: CSVAGTGVFF. The CDR3 DNA sequence: TGCAGCGTTGCCGGGACCGGGGTGTTCTTC.

A few counts support this clonotype. This sequence joins TRBV27 and TRBJ2-3, with D perhaps given as TRBD1 or TRBD2 (5 bases each). The germline V gene encodes CDR1 MNHEY and CDR2 SMNVEV (reference sequence). The CDR3 length is 16 residues. The V and J ends lost 6 bases and 7 bases respectively, with 23 bases between them. The CDR3 nucleotides are TGTGCCAGCAGAGGGGACGGGTCTAGTTTTTTAAATACGCAGTATTTT. Translated: CASRGDGSSFLNTQYF.

This chain links TRBV7-9 with TRBJ1-1; D unresolved. The CDR3 has 16 amino acids. Germline V gene sequence: CDR1 SEHNR, CDR2 FQNEAQ (reference sequence). The germline V and J ends were trimmed by 5 bases and 0 bases, with 16 bases remaining between them. The CDR3 here is CASSRILAGLNTEAFF. The CDR3, as DNA: TGTGCCAGCAGCCGAATCCTCGCTGGTCTGAACACTGAAGCTTTCTTT.

The V call is TRBV7-9, the J call TRBJ2-1; tentatively, D is TRBD1 (6 bases). Between the trimmed V and J ends, which lost 1 base and 6 bases, there was a span of 10 bases. Germline V gene lookup returns CDR1 SEHNR and CDR2 FQNEAQ (reference sequence). This CDR3 is built from 14 residues. The CDR3 reads CASSLGTVSNEQFF. The CDR3, as DNA: TGTGCCAGCAGCTTAGGGACAGTAAGCAATGAGCAGTTCTTC. Full variable domain (outside the CDR3, taken from reference TRBV7-9 and TRBJ2-1): DTGVSQNPRHKITKRGQNVTFRCDPISEHNRLYWYRQTLGQGPEFLTYFQNEAQLEKSRLLSDRFSAERPKGSFSTLEIQRTEQGDSAMYLCASSLGTVSNEQFFGPGTRLTVL.

The J gene is TRBJ2-3, the V gene TRBV20-1; no clear D gene. Germline V gives CDR1 DFQATT, CDR2 SNEGSKA (reference sequence). V was trimmed by 0 bases and J by 6 bases, leaving 19 bases between them. CDR3 size: 16 residues. DNA for the CDR3: TGCAGTGCTAGAGATCCCGCCAGCCCCGTAGATGATACGCAGTATTTT. As protein: CSARDPASPVDDTQYF.

This clonotype was picked up one time. This chain joins TRBV7-3 and TRBJ2-7; no definite D call. From germline, CDR1 is SGHTA and CDR2 FQGTGA. Between the trimmed V and J ends, which lost 8 bases and 4 bases, there was a span of 9 bases. The CDR3 extends over 11 amino acids. In nucleotides, the CDR3 is TGTGCCAGCCATAAAAATTACGAGCAGTACTTC. Protein sequence: CASHKNYEQYF.

V usage is TRBV18 and J usage is TRBJ2-5; D unclear. Trimming cost V 3 bases and J 5 bases, with 13 bases left between them. The V gene's germline CDR1 is KGHSH and CDR2 LQKENI. The CDR3 is 14 residues long. CDR3 sequence (DNA): TGTGCCAGCTCACCGGTCCCCCACAAGGAGACCCAGTACTTC. This translates into CASSPVPHKETQYF. Complete variable domain (other parts from reference TRBV18 and TRBJ2-5): NAGVMQNPRHLVRRRGQEARLRCSPMKGHSHVYWYRQLPEEGLKFMVYLQKENIIDESGMPKERFSAEFPKEGPSILRIQQVVRGDSAAYFCASSPVPHKETQYFGPGTRLLVL.

This clonotype was detected only a few times. The chain carries TRBV2 and TRBJ2-3; D is ambiguous. The CDR3 is 14 amino acids. Germline assignment: CDR1 SNHLY and CDR2 FYNNEI. The V end was cut by 2 bases, the J end by 0 bases, with 6 bases between. The CDR3 loop is CASSEKVSTDTQYF. CDR3 nucleotides: TGTGCCAGCAGTGAAAAAGTTAGCACAGATACGCAGTATTTT.